These T cell receptor beta chains were read from a single sample in a study of cytotoxic CD8 clonotypes in ibrutinib-treated CLL. Profiled with immunoSEQ multiplex PCR; TCRdb holds only in-frame clones, not every one. The table has over 25,000 clones, 62% seen once. Sequences were derived from PBMCs, sampled before ibrutinib treatment. The receptors stem from a human donor with chronic lymphocytic leukemia. CDR3s include the opening cysteine and the closing phenylalanine or tryptophan. Fields, in order: J gene, CDR3 length, D gene, V gene, clone size, CDR3 DNA, CDR3 protein. A D gene is named only where the DNA matches it firmly. Size is omitted from some rows. Given values are once, few, many or a class for expanded clones.

>TRBJ1-2|15|TRBD1|TRBV27|-
TGTGCCAGCAGTGGAACAGGGGCGGGGAGCTATGGCTACACCTTC
CASSGTGAGSYGYTF
>TRBJ1-4|16|-|TRBV5-1|-
TGCGCCAGCAAGTTGGTCGGGACGTTTGAAAATGAAAAACTGTTTTTT
CASKLVGTFENEKLFF
>TRBJ2-3|17|-|TRBV5-4|-
TGTGCCAGCAGCTCTCCCGAGGCGGCCCCAAGCACAGATACGCAGTATTTT
CASSSPEAAPSTDTQYF
>TRBJ1-2|15|TRBD1|TRBV11-1|few
TGTGCCAGCAGCCCTGGACAGGGCCCAGGCTATGGCTACACCTTC
CASSPGQGPGYGYTF
>TRBJ2-5|15|TRBD1|TRBV27|-
TGTGCCAGCAGTAAAGGGACAGGGTTGGGAGAGACCCAGTACTTC
CASSKGTGLGETQYF
>TRBJ2-2|15|-|TRBV10-1|few
TGCGCCAGCAGTACCGTGAGTGGGCCCACCGGGGAGCTGTTTTTT
CASSTVSGPTGELFF
>TRBJ2-7|13|-|TRBV11-2|few
TGTGCCAGCAGCGACCGGCTCTCCTACGAGCAGTACTTC
CASSDRLSYEQYF
>TRBJ2-7|14|-|TRBV27|-
TGTGCCAGCAGTTGGAACGGGCCTTCCTACGAGCAGTACTTC
CASSWNGPSYEQYF
>TRBJ1-1|14|-|TRBV5-1|few
TGCGCCAGCAGCAAAGGGACCGAGGGCACTGAAGCTTTCTTT
CASSKGTEGTEAFF
>TRBJ1-1|17|TRBD1|TRBV4-1|-
TGCGCCAGCAGTAGGGGGACAGGGCCCAGAGTTCGGACTGAAGCTTTCTTT
CASSRGTGPRVRTEAFF
>TRBJ2-1|15|TRBD2|TRBV14|-
TGTGCCAGCAGACGTACTAGCGGAAATCACAATGAGCAGTTCTTC
CASRRTSGNHNEQFF
>TRBJ2-5|17|TRBD1|TRBV7-6|-
TGTGCCAGCAGCTTCCACCCAAGAGGGGGCAACCAAGAGACCCAGTACTTC
CASSFHPRGGNQETQYF
>TRBJ2-1|15|-|TRBV5-4|-
TGTGCCAGCAGCTTTCGTCAGGGTCAGATGAATGAGCAGTTCTTC
CASSFRQGQMNEQFF
>TRBJ2-3|11|-|TRBV29-1|-
TGCAGCGTTGTTCCCGCAGATACGCAGTATTTT
CSVVPADTQYF
>TRBJ2-5|15|-|TRBV2|once
TGTGCCAGCACCCTCTTACTAGCGCAGGGGGAGACCCAGTACTTC
CASTLLLAQGETQYF
>TRBJ1-2|13|-|TRBV30|-
TGTGCCTGGAGTGTACGGGGGTTAGGGAGCTACACCTTC
CAWSVRGLGSYTF
>TRBJ2-1|15|TRBD1|TRBV25-1|few
TGTGCCAGCGCCACCACAGGGGCCGATCTTAATGAGCAGTTCTTC
CASATTGADLNEQFF
>TRBJ2-5|15|TRBD2|TRBV7-8|-
TGTGCCAGCAGCTCCGGGACTACAACCGAAGAGACCCAGTACTTC
CASSSGTTTEETQYF
>TRBJ2-1|16|TRBD2|TRBV9|-
TGTGCCAGCAGCCCCATGGGACTAGCGGGAGTTTATGAGCAGTTCTTC
CASSPMGLAGVYEQFF
>TRBJ2-1|15|-|TRBV4-1|-
TGCGCCAGCAGCCCGACGGTGGGGTCCTACAATGAGCAGTTCTTC
CASSPTVGSYNEQFF
>TRBJ1-1|14|-|TRBV7-9|-
TGTGCCAGCAGCATTGGGGGAATGAACACTGAAGCTTTCTTT
CASSIGGMNTEAFF
>TRBJ2-2|15|-|TRBV13|-
TGTGCCAGCAGCCAGGAGCAGCGATCCACCGGGGAGCTGTTTTTT
CASSQEQRSTGELFF
>TRBJ2-1|14|-|TRBV6-5|few
TGTGCCAGCAGTCGGGCAGGTGTCGGGTCAAAGCAGTTCTTC
CASSRAGVGSKQFF
>TRBJ2-5|14|TRBD2|TRBV9|-
TGTGCCAGCAGCGTAGGCGGGGGTCAAGAGACCCAGTACTTC
CASSVGGGQETQYF
>TRBJ1-1|12|-|TRBV5-1|-
TGCGCCAGCAGTCCGGGTTGGTCGGAAGCTTTCTTT
CASSPGWSEAFF
>TRBJ2-7|15|TRBD1|TRBV5-8|-
TGTGCCAGCAGTAATGGCCTAGGACGGGACAGGGAACAGTACTTC
CASSNGLGRDREQYF
>TRBJ2-7|11|-|TRBV27|once
TGTGCCAGCAGTTTCTCGGGCGAGCAGTACTTC
CASSFSGEQYF
>TRBJ2-5|16|TRBD1|TRBV7-9|-
TGTGCCAGCAGCTTAGCTTTGACAGGGGGCGCAGAGACCCAGTACTTC
CASSLALTGGAETQYF
>TRBJ1-1|15|TRBD1|TRBV10-2|-
TGCGCCAGCAGGCCGGGACAGGAGCTGAACACTGAAGCTTTCTTT
CASRPGQELNTEAFF
>TRBJ2-1|17|TRBD2|TRBV28|-
TGTGCCAGCAGTTTCGGGGGACTAGCGGGAGTACCGGGTGAGCAGTTCTTC
CASSFGGLAGVPGEQFF
>TRBJ1-1|15|-|TRBV4-1|-
TGCGCCAGCAGCCAAGAAATCTCCTCTCCAACGAAAGCTTTCTTT
CASSQEISSPTKAFF
>TRBJ2-5|16|-|TRBV10-3|-
TGTGCCATCAGTGAGTCGTCAGGGCTATCTTGGGAGACCCAGTACTTC
CAISESSGLSWETQYF
>TRBJ2-4|11|-|TRBV7-9|few
TGTGCCAGCGCGACAGATTGGGATCAGTACTTC
CASATDWDQYF
>TRBJ2-1|17|-|TRBV4-1|few
TGCGCCAGCAGCCAAGAAGGTGGTAGCGCACTATACAATGAGCAGTTCTTC
CASSQEGGSALYNEQFF
>TRBJ1-5|17|TRBD1|TRBV27|-
TGTGCCAGCAGTATGACAGGGGGCGGGTTTAGCAATCAGCCCCAGCATTTT
CASSMTGGGFSNQPQHF
>TRBJ2-3|16|TRBD2|TRBV13|-
TGTGCCAGCAGCTTAGAGTGGGGCGGGGGGCTAGATACGCAGTATTTT
CASSLEWGGGLDTQYF
>TRBJ1-2|14|-|TRBV18|-
TGTGCCAGCTCACCTGGGTCTTCTCTGGATGGCTACACCTTC
CASSPGSSLDGYTF
>TRBJ1-5|15|TRBD1|TRBV7-8|-
TGTGCCAGCAGCCCACCGGGACAGGGGAGTCAGCCCCAGCATTTT
CASSPPGQGSQPQHF
>TRBJ1-5|13|-|TRBV13|few
TGTGCCAGCAGCTTAGGAGGGGGTCAGCCCCAGCATTTT
CASSLGGGQPQHF
>TRBJ2-5|15|TRBD2|TRBV18|-
TGTGCCAGCTCACAGCGGGAGGCGATCCAAGAGACCCAGTACTTC
CASSQREAIQETQYF
>TRBJ1-3|15|-|TRBV5-5|-
TGTGCCAGCAGCTCAATAACTACATCTGGAAACACCATATATTTT
CASSSITTSGNTIYF
>TRBJ1-2|17|TRBD1|TRBV4-1|-
TGCGCCAGCAGCCGAGACGTAACCCGGGACAGGGGGACTGGCTACACCTTC
CASSRDVTRDRGTGYTF
>TRBJ2-4|18|-|TRBV25-1|-
TGTGCCAGCAGTGCCCCCTTAGGGAGTACAGGGGCCAAAAACATTCAGTACTTC
CASSAPLGSTGAKNIQYF
>TRBJ2-7|13|-|TRBV5-4|-
TGTGCCAGCAGCTTGTCCCAAGCCTACGAGCAGTACTTC
CASSLSQAYEQYF
>TRBJ2-7|14|-|TRBV27|-
TGTGCCAGCAGCCTACAGGGTAACAGTTACGAGCAGTACTTC
CASSLQGNSYEQYF
>TRBJ2-5|16|TRBD2|TRBV12-5|-
TGTGCTAGTGGTATACCTAGCGGGAGGCACCAAGAGACCCAGTACTTC
CASGIPSGRHQETQYF
>TRBJ2-1|16|-|TRBV11-3|-
TGTGCCAGCAGCCCGGAGGGTCCGGGATCCCCTAATGAGCAGTTCTTC
CASSPEGPGSPNEQFF
>TRBJ2-2|15|TRBD1|TRBV2|few
TGTGCCAGCCGAAGAGGCCAGGGGGACACCGGGGAGCTGTTTTTT
CASRRGQGDTGELFF
>TRBJ1-4|12|-|TRBV19|few
TGTGCCAGTCAACCGAAAAATGAAAAACTGTTTTTT
CASQPKNEKLFF
>TRBJ1-2|13|-|TRBV19|-
TGTGCCAGTAGTATAGAACTTAACTATGGCTACACCTTC
CASSIELNYGYTF
>TRBJ2-7|14|-|TRBV5-4|-
TGTGCCAGCAGCTTTTTTGGGACCCCCGGCGAGCAGTACTTC
CASSFFGTPGEQYF
>TRBJ2-1|14|-|TRBV28|few
TGTGCCAGCAGTTTGAGGGAAATTCACAATGAGCAGTTCTTC
CASSLREIHNEQFF